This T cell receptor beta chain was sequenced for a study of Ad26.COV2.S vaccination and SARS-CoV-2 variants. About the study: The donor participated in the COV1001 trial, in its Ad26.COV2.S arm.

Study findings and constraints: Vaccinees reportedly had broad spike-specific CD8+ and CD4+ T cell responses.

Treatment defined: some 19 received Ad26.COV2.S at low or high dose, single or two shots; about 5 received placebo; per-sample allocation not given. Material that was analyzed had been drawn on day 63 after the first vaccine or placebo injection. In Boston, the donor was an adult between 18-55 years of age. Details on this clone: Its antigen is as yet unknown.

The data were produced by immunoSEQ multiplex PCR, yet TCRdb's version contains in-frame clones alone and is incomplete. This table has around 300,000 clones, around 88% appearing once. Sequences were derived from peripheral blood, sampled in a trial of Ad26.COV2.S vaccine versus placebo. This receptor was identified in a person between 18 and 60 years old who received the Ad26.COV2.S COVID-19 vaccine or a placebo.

CDR3 loop: CASNRDSGDTGELFF. CDR3 DNA sequence: TGTGCCAGCAACCGGGACTCCGGGGACACCGGGGAGCTGTTTTTT. The gene calls are TRBV9 and TRBJ2-2, with D perhaps matching TRBD2 (6 bases). Trimming left V 6 bases short and J 3 bases short, with 15 bases between. The germline V gene encodes CDR1 SGDLS and CDR2 YYNGEE. CDR3 length equals 15 residues. Full variable domain (rest looked up from reference TRBV9 and TRBJ2-2): DSGVTQTPKHLITATGQRVTLRCSPRSGDLSVYWYQQSLDQGLQFLIQYYNGEERAKGNILERFSAQQFPDLHSELNLSSLELGDSALYFCASNRDSGDTGELFFGEGSRLTVL.